This TCR beta chain was recorded in a study of cytomegalovirus exposure and HLA in healthy donors. Both 60 Vbeta primers and 13 Jbeta primers went into the PCR. Here immunoSEQ multiplex PCR was the method, and the copy in TCRdb shows in-frame clones only, minus some. This table has 100,000 to 150,000 clones, roughly three quarters appearing once. Study observations and caveats: Sequences of the TCR beta chain were said to predict the HLA-A and HLA-B alleles of most subjects accurately. Later genetic work tied a missense DCLRE1C variant to beta-chain V and J trimming.

This clone appeared a single time. Its cognate antigen is unknown. The CDR3 has 15 amino acids. Trimming removed 1 base from V and 4 bases from J, with 14 bases in between. Germline CDR1 reads LNHDA; CDR2 reads SQIVND (reference sequence). This clonotype was sampled from a man aged 30 to 39 in good health and CMV-seropositive. The sequenced sample consisted of PBMCs. This chain links TRBV19 with TRBJ2-7; maybe TRBD2 (5 bases). CDR3 bases: TGTGCCAGTAGTATAGCCGTCGGGGTCCAGTACGAGCAGTACTTC. The encoded protein is CASSIAVGVQYEQYF.